These 17 T cell receptor beta chains originate from one sample sequenced in a study of control samples from healthy donors and cancer patients. The table came from immunoSEQ multiplex PCR; TCRdb's copy has only in-frame clones and leaves some out. The repertoire consists of 170,000 or so clones, with 85% to 95% occurring once and the leading ten covering roughly 1.6%. What was sequenced was blood. The receptors originated from a man between 18 and 29 years old in good health.

The chain uses TRBV6-6 and TRBJ1-1; the D is unclear. The length of the CDR3 is 16 residues. V dropped 6 bases and J dropped 5 bases, with 22 bases sitting between them. Germline V CDR1 and CDR2: MNHNY, SVGAGI (reference sequence). CDR3 sequence (DNA): TGTGCCAGCAGCCGAGTGACTGGAGTTAAGGGAACTGAAGCTTTCTTT. Encoded protein: CASSRVTGVKGTEAFF.

The chain joins TRBV19 to TRBJ1-2, with TRBD1 identical over 7 bases. The CDR3 sequence is 16 residues long. Trimming removed 7 bases from V and 0 bases from J; junction bases left unmatched: 11. Germline loops: CDR1 LNHDA, CDR2 SQIVND (reference sequence). For the CDR3, the DNA is TGTGCCAGTAACCCGGGCAGGGGGAAAACTAACTATGGCTACACCTTC. Amino acids: CASNPGRGKTNYGYTF.

The rearrangement uses TRBV19 and TRBJ1-5; maybe TRBD1 (6 bases). The V end was cut by 0 bases, the J end by 7 bases, with 13 bases between. The germline CDR1 and CDR2 sequences are LNHDA and SQIVND (reference sequence). This CDR3 region has 15 residues. CDR3 sequence: CASSIEGGAEQPQHF. Written as DNA, the CDR3 is TGTGCCAGTAGTATAGAGGGGGGGGCGGAACAGCCCCAGCATTTT.

The CDR3 here is CARSSRHAISNQPQHF. DNA of the CDR3: TGTGCCAGATCCTCTAGACACGCTATTAGCAATCAGCCCCAGCATTTT. This sequence joins TRBV21-1 and TRBJ1-5. TRBV21-1 is listed as a pseudogene. The CDR3 is 16 amino acids.

This chain links TRBV10-3 with TRBJ2-3; D remains ambiguous. The CDR3 loop spans 13 amino acids. CDR1 is ENHRY, CDR2 SYGVKD, per germline. Trimming removed 9 bases from V and 0 bases from J, with 10 bases in between. The CDR3 nucleotides are TGTGCCATTCAGAGAACTAGCACAGATACGCAGTATTTT. Amino acids: CAIQRTSTDTQYF.

V gene TRBV14 combines with J gene TRBJ2-1, with 7 bases that match TRBD2. Germline values: CDR1 SGHDN, CDR2 FVKESK. V was pared by 0 bases and J by 3 bases, with 5 bases of the junction left unmatched. The CDR3 loop spans 16 amino acids. CDR3 DNA: TGTGCCAGCAGCCAAGAAGCGGGGCCGTTCTACAATGAGCAGTTCTTC. It codes for CASSQEAGPFYNEQFF.

The genes are TRBV24-1 and TRBJ2-7; unclear D gene. V shed 2 bases and J shed 5 bases, with 15 bases lying between them. The CDR3 covers 15 residues. Per germline, CDR1 KGHDR and CDR2 SFDVKD. CDR3 in DNA: TGTGCCACCAGTGATTCCCAGTACCGAGCGAACGAGCAGTACTTC. Its translation: CATSDSQYRANEQYF.

The J gene is TRBJ2-5, the V gene TRBV5-1, with 9 positions matching TRBD2. CDR3 length: 15 amino acids. With V trimmed by 1 base and J by 2 bases, 3 bases remained unmatched. CDR1 and CDR2 (germline): SGHRS, YFSETQ. DNA of the CDR3: TGCGCCAGCAGCTTGTTGACTAGCGGACAAGAGACCCAGTACTTC. Encoded protein: CASSLLTSGQETQYF.

The rearrangement joins TRBV14 to TRBJ1-6; 7 nucleotides align to TRBD1. CDR3 size: 15 residues. Germline-derived CDR1 and CDR2 are SGHDN and FVKESK. V trimming: 4 bases; J trimming: 7 bases; junction bases outside the gene matches: 7. The CDR3 nucleotides are TGTGCCAGCAGCCTCCGACAGGGAACGAATTCACCCCTCCACTTT. Translated, it gives CASSLRQGTNSPLHF.

The chain combines TRBV21-1 with TRBJ1-1. TRBV21-1 is an annotated pseudogene. CDR3 length: 15 amino acids. The CDR3 nucleotides are TGTGCCAGTCCCATGAAGGTCTTCATGAACACTGAAGCTTTCTTT. Amino acids: CASPMKVFMNTEAFF.

The rearrangement links TRBV28 to TRBJ1-2; D unresolved. This CDR3 comprises 13 residues. Germline V CDR1 and CDR2: MDHEN, SYDVKM. Deletions cut 3 bases from V and 4 bases from J, with 9 bases between. For the CDR3, the DNA is TGTGCCAGCAGTTTGAACACGGCCTATGGCTACACCTTC. Protein: CASSLNTAYGYTF.

This chain uses TRBV23-1 with TRBJ2-2; 10 bases map to TRBD1. TRBV23-1 is labeled an ORF, and its function is uncertain. With 2 bases clipped from V and 4 bases from J, the junction kept 7 bases outside the gene matches. This CDR3 comprises 17 residues. CDR3 protein: CASSQNGTGVSTGELFF. Here the CDR3 DNA reads TGCGCCAGCAGTCAAAACGGGACAGGGGTGTCCACCGGGGAGCTGTTTTTT.

The rearrangement uses TRBV25-1 and TRBJ1-4, with 7 nucleotides matching TRBD1. The V gene's germline CDR1 is MGHDK and CDR2 SYGVNS. This CDR3 is 12 amino acids long. Trimming cost V 4 bases and J 7 bases; bases outside gene matches: 0. The CDR3 spells CASSGDSEKLFF. CDR3 coding DNA: TGTGCCAGCAGTGGGGACAGTGAAAAACTGTTTTTT.

The rearrangement uses TRBV6-5 and TRBJ1-4, with D possibly being TRBD1 (5 bases). The germline V gene encodes CDR1 MNHEY and CDR2 SVGAGI. V lost 5 bases and J 7 bases, leaving 17 bases between the germline ends. The CDR3 loop spans 15 amino acids. The CDR3 reads CASSPTGLRGEKLFF. The CDR3 nucleotides read TGTGCCAGCAGTCCGACGGGACTTAGGGGTGAAAAACTGTTTTTT.

This chain uses TRBV18 with TRBJ1-6; no reliable D call. Germline V gene data show CDR1 as KGHSH and CDR2 as LQKENI. Between the trimmed V and J ends, which lost 2 bases and 6 bases, there was a span of 5 bases. This CDR3 region has 13 residues. CDR3 coding DNA: TGTGCCAGCTCACCAGAGATTAATTCACCCCTCCACTTT. Protein product: CASSPEINSPLHF.

The chain recombines TRBV28 with TRBJ1-2; D gene unclear. V was cut by 6 bases and J by 8 bases, with 16 bases left in between. This CDR3 contains 13 residues. CDR1 is MDHEN and CDR2 is SYDVKM in the germline V gene. CDR3 region: CASSRSVAGGYTF. The CDR3 region has the DNA TGTGCCAGCAGCCGATCCGTCGCCGGGGGCTACACCTTC.

The chain joins TRBV6-1 to TRBJ1-4; D not certain. V shed 2 bases and J shed 4 bases, with 11 bases lying between them. From germline, CDR1 is MNHNS and CDR2 SASEGT. This CDR3 spans 15 amino acids. CDR3 protein: CASSELTDYNEKLFF. As DNA, the CDR3 is TGTGCCAGCAGTGAACTAACGGATTATAATGAAAAACTGTTTTTT.